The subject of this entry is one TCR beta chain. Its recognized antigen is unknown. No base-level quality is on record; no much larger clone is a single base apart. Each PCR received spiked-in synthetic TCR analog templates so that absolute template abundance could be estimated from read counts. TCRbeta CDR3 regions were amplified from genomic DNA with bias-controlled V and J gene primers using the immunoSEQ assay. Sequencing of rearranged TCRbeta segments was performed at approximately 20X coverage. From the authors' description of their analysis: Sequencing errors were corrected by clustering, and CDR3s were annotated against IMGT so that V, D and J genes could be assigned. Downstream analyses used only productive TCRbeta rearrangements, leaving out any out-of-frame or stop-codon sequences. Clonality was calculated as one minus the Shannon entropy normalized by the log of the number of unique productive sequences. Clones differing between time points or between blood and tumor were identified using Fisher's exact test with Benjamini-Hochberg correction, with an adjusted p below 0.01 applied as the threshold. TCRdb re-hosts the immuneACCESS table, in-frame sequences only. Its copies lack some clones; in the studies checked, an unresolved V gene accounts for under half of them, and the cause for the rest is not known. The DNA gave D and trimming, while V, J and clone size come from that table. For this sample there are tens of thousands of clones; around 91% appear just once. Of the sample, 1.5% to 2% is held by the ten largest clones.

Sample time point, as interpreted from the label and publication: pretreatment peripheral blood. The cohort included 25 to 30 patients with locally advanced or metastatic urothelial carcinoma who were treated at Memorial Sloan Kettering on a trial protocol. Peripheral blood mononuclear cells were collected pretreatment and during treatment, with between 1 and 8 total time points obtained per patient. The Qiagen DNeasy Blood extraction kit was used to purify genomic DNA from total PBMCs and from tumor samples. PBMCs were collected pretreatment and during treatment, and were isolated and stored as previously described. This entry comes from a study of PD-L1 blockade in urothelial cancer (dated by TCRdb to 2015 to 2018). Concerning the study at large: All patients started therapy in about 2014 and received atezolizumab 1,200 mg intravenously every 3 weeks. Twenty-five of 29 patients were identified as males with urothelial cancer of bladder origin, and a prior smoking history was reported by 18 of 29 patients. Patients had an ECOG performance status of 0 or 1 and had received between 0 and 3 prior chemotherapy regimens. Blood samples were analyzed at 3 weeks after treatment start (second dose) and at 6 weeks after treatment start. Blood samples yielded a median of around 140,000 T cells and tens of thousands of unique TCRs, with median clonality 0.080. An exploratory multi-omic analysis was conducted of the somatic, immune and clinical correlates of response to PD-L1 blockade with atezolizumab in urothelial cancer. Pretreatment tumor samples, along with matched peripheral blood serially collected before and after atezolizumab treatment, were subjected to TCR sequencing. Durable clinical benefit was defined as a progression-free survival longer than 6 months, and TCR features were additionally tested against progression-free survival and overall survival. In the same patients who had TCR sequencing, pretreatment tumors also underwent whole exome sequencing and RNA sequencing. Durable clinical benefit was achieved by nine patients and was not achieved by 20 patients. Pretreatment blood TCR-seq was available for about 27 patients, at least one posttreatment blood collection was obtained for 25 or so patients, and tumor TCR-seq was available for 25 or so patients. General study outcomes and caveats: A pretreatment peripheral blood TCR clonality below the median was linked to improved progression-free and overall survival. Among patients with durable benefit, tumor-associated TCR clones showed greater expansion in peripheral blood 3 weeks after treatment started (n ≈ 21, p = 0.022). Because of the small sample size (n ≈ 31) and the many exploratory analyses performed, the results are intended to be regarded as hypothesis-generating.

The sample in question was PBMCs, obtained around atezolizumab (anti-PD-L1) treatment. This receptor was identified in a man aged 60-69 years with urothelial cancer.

This receptor carries the CDR3 CASRSDTGRTTEAFF. The DNA sequence reads TGTGCCAGCAGGAGCGACACAGGGAGAACCACTGAAGCTTTCTTT. Recombination joined TRBV2 with TRBJ1-1, and the D gene may be TRBD1, 6 bases matching. CDR1 and CDR2 are read off the germline V gene as SNHLY and FYNNEI. V sheds 6 bases and J sheds 4 bases, leaving 18 bases between their ends. The CDR3, cysteine through phenylalanine, is 15 amino acids long. The sequence is cut down to CDR3 DNA, 45 bases in frame from base 1.